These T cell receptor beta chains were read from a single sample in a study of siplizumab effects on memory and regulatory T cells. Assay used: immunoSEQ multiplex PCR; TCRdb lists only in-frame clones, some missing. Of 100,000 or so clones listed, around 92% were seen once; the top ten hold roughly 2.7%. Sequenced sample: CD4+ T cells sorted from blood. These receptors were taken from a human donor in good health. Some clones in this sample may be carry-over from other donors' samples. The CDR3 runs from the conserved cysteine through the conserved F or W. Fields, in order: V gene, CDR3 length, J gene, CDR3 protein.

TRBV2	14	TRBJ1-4	CASREGVSNEKLFF
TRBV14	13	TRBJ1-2	CASSQSPRVNASF
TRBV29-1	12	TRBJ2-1	CSVPGAYNEQFF
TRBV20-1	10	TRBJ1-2	CSARGGGYTF
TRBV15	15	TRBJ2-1	CATSRDPLAGNEQFF
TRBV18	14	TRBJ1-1	CASSPPPAGNEAFF
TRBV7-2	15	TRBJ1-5	CASSAHGQLNQPQHF
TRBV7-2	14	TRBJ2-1	CASSLGGTSYEQFF
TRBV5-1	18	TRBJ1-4	CASSFGQGLTATNEKLFF
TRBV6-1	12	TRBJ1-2	CASRYRQGSIHF
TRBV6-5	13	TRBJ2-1	CASSSPTGNEQFF
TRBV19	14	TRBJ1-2	CASRGDRGLYGYTF
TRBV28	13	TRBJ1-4	CASSLTGRVELFF
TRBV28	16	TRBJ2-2	CASSSQGRGHTGELFF
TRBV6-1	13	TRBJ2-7	CASSSPLSQEQYF
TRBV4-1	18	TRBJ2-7	CASSQEKELPYFSYEQYF
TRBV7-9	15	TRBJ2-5	CASRLGLSFGETQYF
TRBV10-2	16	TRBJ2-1	CASSELDGRSYNEQFF
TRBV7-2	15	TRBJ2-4	CASSLVASGSDIQYF
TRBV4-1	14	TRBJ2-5	CASSQDPDQETQYF
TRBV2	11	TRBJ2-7	CASSGALGQYF
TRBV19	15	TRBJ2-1	CASTLDRASGNEQFF
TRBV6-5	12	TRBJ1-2	CASSRVNYGYTF